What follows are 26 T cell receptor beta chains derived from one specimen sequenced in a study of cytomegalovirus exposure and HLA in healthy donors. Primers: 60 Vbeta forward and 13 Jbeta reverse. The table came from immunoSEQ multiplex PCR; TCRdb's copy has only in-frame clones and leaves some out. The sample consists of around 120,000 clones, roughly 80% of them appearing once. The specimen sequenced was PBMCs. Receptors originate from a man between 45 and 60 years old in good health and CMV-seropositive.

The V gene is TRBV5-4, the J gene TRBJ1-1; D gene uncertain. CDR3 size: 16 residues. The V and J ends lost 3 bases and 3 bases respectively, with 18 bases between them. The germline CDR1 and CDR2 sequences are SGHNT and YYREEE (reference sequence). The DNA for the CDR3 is TGTGCCAGCAGCTCCATCCCAAGGAGGAGGGACACTGAAGCTTTCTTT. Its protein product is CASSSIPRRRDTEAFF. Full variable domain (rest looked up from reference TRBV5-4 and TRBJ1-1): ETGVTQSPTHLIKTRGQQVTLRCSSQSGHNTVSWYQQALGQGPQFIFQYYREEENGRGNFPPRFSGLQFPNYSSELNVNALELDDSALYLCASSSIPRRRDTEAFFGQGTRLTVV.

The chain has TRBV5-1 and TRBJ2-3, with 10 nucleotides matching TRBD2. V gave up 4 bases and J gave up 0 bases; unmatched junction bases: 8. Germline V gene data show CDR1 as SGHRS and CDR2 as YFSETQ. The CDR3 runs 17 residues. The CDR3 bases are TGCGCCAGCAGCCCAATTACTAGCGGGACGAGCACAGATACGCAGTATTTT. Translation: CASSPITSGTSTDTQYF.

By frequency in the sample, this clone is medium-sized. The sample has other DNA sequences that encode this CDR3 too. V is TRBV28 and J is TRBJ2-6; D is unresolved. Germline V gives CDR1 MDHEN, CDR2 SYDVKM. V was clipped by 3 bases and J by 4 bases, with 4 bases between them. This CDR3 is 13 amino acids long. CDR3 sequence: CASSFSGANVLTF. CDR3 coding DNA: TGTGCCAGCAGTTTCTCCGGGGCCAACGTCCTGACTTTC.

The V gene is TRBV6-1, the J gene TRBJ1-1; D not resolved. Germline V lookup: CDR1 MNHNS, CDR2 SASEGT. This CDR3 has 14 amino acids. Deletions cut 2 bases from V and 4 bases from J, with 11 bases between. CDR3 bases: TGTGCCAGCAGTGAAATGGGAGGCGCCACTGAAGCTTTCTTT. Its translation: CASSEMGGATEAFF.

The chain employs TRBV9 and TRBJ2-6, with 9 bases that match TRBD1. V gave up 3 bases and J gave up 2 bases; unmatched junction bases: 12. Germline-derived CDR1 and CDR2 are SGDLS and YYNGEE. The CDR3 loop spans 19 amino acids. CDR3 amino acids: CASSGRTRGQGPGANVLTF. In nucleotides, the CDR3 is TGTGCCAGCAGCGGACGGACAAGGGGACAGGGACCTGGGGCCAACGTCCTGACTTTC.

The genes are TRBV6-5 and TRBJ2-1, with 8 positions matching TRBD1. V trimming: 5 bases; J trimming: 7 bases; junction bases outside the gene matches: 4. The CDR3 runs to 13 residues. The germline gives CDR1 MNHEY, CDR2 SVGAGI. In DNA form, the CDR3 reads TGTGCCAGCAGTACCCACAGGGGGAATGAGCAGTTCTTC. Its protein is CASSTHRGNEQFF.

The CDR3: CSVSQTSGRVVGNEQFF. The CDR3 DNA reads as TGCAGCGTTAGTCAGACTAGCGGGAGGGTGGTGGGAAATGAGCAGTTCTTC. The chain joins TRBV29-1 to TRBJ2-1; 14 bases fit TRBD2. With 5 bases clipped from V and 7 bases from J, the junction kept 13 bases outside the gene matches. Germline V lookup: CDR1 SQVTM, CDR2 ANQGSEA. The CDR3 has 17 residues.

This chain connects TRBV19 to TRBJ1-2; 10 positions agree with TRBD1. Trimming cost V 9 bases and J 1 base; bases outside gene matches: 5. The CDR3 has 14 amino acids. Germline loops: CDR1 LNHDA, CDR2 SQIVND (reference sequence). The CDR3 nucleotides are TGTGCCAGCATGGGACAGGGGTTTAACTATGGCTACACCTTC. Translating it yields CASMGQGFNYGYTF.

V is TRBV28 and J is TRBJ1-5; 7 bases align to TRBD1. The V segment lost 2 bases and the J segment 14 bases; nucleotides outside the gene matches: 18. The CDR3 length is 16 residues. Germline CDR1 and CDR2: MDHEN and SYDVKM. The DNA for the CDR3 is TGTGCCAGCAGTTTACGCGCCGGGACAGTGATCCGTTTCAAGCATTTT. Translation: CASSLRAGTVIRFKHF.

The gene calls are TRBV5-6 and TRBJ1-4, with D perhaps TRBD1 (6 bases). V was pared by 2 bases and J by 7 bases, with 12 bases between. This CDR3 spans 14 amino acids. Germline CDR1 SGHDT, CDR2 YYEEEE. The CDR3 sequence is CASSFRGLAEKLFF. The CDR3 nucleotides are TGTGCCAGCAGCTTCAGGGGACTAGCTGAAAAACTGTTTTTT.

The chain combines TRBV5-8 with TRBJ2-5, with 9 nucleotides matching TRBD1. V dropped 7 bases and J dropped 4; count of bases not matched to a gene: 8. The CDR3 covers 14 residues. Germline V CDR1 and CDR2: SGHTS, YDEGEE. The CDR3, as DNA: TGTGCCAGCGGGACGGGACAGGGTACAGAGACCCAGTACTTC. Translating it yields CASGTGQGTETQYF.

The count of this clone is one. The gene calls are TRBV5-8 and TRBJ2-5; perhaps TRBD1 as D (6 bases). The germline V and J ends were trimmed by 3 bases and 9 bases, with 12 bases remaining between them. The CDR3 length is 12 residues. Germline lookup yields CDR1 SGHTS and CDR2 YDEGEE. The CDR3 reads CASSSPGDPQYF. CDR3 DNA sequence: TGTGCCAGCAGCTCACCAGGGGACCCCCAGTACTTC.

CDR3 nucleotide sequence: TGCGCCAGCAGCTCCGGACAGAGAAACTACGAGCAGTACTTC. Its translation: CASSSGQRNYEQYF. The rearrangement uses TRBV5-1 and TRBJ2-7, with D perhaps TRBD1 (6 bases). Germline V gene data show CDR1 as SGHRS and CDR2 as YFSETQ. Trimming pared 3 bases from V and 3 bases from J, leaving 13 bases between. The CDR3 consists of 14 residues.

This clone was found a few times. DNA for the CDR3: TGTGCCAGCAGCTCAAGGGGGGGGGACACAGATACGCAGTATTTT. This sequence encodes CASSSRGGDTDTQYF. The chain employs TRBV7-3 and TRBJ2-3; the D gene is possibly TRBD2 (7 bases). The CDR3 loop spans 15 amino acids. The V gene lost 4 bases and the J gene lost 2 bases, with 13 bases spanning the gap. The V gene's germline CDR1 is SGHTA and CDR2 FQGTGA.

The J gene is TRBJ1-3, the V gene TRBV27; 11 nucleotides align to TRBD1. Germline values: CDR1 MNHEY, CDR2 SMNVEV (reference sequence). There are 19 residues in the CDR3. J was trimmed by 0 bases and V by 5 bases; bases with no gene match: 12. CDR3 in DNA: TGTGCCAGCAGTCCCAGGACAGGGGGCACCCTGCACTCTGGAAACACCATATATTTT. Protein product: CASSPRTGGTLHSGNTIYF.

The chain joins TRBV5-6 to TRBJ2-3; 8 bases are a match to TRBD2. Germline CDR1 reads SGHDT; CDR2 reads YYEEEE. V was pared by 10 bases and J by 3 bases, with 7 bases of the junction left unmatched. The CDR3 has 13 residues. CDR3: CASAGDFTDTQYF. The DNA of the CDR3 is TGTGCCTCAGCGGGAGATTTTACAGATACGCAGTATTTT.

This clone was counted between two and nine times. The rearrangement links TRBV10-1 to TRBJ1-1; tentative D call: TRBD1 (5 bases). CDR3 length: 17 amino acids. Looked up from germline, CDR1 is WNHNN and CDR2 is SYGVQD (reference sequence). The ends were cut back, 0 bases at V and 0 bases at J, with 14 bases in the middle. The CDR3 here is CASSESTYGGMNTEAFF. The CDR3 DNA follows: TGCGCCAGCAGTGAGTCGACTTACGGGGGAATGAACACTGAAGCTTTCTTT.

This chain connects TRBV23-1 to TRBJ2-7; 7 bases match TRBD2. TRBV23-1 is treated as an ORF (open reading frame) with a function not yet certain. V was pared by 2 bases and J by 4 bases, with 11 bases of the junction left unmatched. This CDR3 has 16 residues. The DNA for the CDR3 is TGCGCCAGCAGTCAACCTCCTAAGCGGGGCCTTTACGAGCAGTACTTC. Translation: CASSQPPKRGLYEQYF.

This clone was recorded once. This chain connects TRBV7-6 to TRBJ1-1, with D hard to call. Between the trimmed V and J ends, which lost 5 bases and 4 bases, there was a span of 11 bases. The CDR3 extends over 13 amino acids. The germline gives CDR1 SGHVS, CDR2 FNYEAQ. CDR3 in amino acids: CASSPGFFTEAFF. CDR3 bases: TGTGCCAGCAGCCCCGGGTTTTTCACTGAAGCTTTCTTT.

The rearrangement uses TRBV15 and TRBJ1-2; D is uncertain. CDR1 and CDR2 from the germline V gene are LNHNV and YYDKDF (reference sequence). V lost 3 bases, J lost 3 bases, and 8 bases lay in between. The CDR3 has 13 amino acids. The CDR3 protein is CATSRFGDYGYTF. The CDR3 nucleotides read TGTGCCACCAGCAGGTTCGGGGACTATGGCTACACCTTC.

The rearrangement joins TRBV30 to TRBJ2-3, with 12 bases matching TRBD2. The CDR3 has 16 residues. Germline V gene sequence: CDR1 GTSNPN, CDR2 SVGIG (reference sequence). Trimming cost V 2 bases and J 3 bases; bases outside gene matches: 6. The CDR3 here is CAWSKDLAGGTDTQYF. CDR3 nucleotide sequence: TGTGCCTGGAGTAAAGACCTAGCGGGAGGGACAGATACGCAGTATTTT.

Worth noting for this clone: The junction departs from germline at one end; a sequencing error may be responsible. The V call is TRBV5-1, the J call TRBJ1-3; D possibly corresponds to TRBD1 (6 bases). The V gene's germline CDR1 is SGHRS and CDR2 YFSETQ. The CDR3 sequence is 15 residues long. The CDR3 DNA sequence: TGCGCTAGCACCGATACAGGGAGCTCTGGAAACACCATATATTTT. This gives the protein CASTDTGSSGNTIYF.

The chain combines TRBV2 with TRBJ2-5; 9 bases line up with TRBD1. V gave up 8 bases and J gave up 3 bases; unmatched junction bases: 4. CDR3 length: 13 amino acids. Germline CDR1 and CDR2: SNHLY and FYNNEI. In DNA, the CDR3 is TGTGCCAGCTGTAGGACAGGGGAAGAGACCCAGTACTTC. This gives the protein CASCRTGEETQYF.

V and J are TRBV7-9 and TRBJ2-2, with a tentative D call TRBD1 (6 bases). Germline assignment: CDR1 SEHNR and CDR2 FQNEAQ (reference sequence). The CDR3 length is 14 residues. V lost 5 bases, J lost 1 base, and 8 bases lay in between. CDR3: CASSMTGNTGELFF. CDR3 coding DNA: TGTGCCAGCAGCATGACAGGGAACACCGGGGAGCTGTTTTTT.

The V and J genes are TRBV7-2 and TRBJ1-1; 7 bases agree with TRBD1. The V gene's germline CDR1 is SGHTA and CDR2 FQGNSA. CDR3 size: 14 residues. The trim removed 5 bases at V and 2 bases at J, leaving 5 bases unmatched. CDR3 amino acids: CASSLRQGNTEAFF. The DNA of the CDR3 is TGTGCCAGCAGCCTTCGACAGGGAAACACTGAAGCTTTCTTT.

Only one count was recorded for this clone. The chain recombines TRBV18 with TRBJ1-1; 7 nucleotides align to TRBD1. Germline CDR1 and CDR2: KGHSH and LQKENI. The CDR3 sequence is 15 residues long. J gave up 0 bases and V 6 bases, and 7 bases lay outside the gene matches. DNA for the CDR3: TGTGCCAGCTCGTCCCAGGGGGACATGAACACTGAAGCTTTCTTT. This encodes CASSSQGDMNTEAFF.